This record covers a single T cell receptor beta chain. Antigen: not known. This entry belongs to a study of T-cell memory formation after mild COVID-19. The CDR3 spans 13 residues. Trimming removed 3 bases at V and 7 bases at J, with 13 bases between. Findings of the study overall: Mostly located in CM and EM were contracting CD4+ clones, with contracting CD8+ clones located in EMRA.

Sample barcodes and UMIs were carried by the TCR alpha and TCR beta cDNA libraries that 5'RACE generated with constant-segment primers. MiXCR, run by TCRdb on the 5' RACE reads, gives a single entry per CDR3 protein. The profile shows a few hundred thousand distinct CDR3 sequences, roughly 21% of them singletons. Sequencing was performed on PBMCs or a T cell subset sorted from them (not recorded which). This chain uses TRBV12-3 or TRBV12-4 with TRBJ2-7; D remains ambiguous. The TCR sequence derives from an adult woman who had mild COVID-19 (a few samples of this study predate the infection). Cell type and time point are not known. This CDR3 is CASSFGSAWEQYF. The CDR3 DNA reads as TGTGCCAGCAGTTTCGGATCGGCGTGGGAGCAGTACTTC.